This paragraph covers one T cell receptor beta chain sequence. Read coverage stops 3 residues before the CDR3 terminus; the germline J gene supplies the remainder. Data came from immunoSEQ multiplex PCR; TCRdb stores just in-frame clones and leaves some out. The sample totals around 33,000 clones. These data are taken from a study of T cells in women clearing cervical HPV infection. Whole-study context: Controls gave blood once infection was undetectable; cases at lesion identification.

Between the trimmed V and J ends, which lost 2 bases and 4 bases, there was a span of 12 bases. CDR3 length: 15 amino acids. Germline-derived CDR1 and CDR2 are SGHTA and FQGTGA. The sequence came from a woman aged 18 to 75 with a cervical HPV16 infection that either progressed to CIN3+ or cleared (not recorded which). The chain couples TRBV7-3 to TRBJ2-1; perhaps TRBD1 as D (5 bases). Sequenced input: blood buffy coat. Partial CDR3 DNA: TGTGCCAGCAGCTTAGCTCAGGGTGGGTACAATGAG. Encoded protein: CASSLAQGGYNE. The whole CDR3 region reads CASSLAQGGYNEQFF.